This T cell receptor beta chain emerged from a study of shared clonotypes between healthy human individuals. Across the study: Each donor had three CD4 naive, three CD4 memory, two CD8 naive and one CD8 memory plate.

Among the donors, all were Caucasian adults who lived in Nashville, Tennessee. Method: immunoSEQ multiplex PCR; TCRdb's copy keeps in-frame clones and lacks some. The repertoire holds 2 million to 2.5 million clones, with approximately 95% as singletons. V lost 3 bases and J 5 bases, leaving 8 bases between the germline ends. CDR1 and CDR2 (germline): LNHNV, YYDKDF (reference sequence). The CDR3 is 13 residues long. The chain carries TRBV15 and TRBJ1-5; D not resolved. The sequenced material came from naive CD4+ T cells from PBMCs. The subset here: CD45RA+ positively selected. The TCR was taken from a man aged 18 to 30 in good health. Some clones in this sample may be carry-over from other donors' samples. CDR3 in DNA: TGTGCCACCAGCAGCATGTCCGATCAGCCCCAGCATTTT. It specifies CATSSMSDQPQHF.